This T cell receptor beta chain appears in the sequencing data of a study of Ad26.COV2.S vaccination and SARS-CoV-2 variants (dated by TCRdb to about 2021). Study-level background: Donors in the vaccine arm were drawn from COV1001, a phase I-IIa trial of Ad26.COV2.S in healthy adults that was multicentre, randomized, double-blind and placebo-controlled. Ad26.COV2.S was given intramuscularly at 5x10^10 or 1x10^11 viral particles, as a single shot or as two shots 56 days apart. TCRbeta repertoire sequencing served as the tool for gauging how specific and how broad the SARS-CoV-2-reactive T cell receptors were following Ad26.COV2.S vaccination. A total of around 32 samples were included in the TCR-sequenced set, comprising roughly 19 Ad26.COV2.S vaccine recipients, 5 placebo recipients and 8 SARS-CoV-2 convalescent individuals. Trial participants were randomized into five groups of five: low-dose or high-dose Ad26.COV2.S given once or twice, or placebo on both occasions. Throughout the experiments and outcome assessment, investigators stayed blinded to trial group allocation.

This specimen's treatment or condition label, per the study, means: 15 to 20 received Ad26.COV2.S at low or high dose, single or two shots; about 5 received placebo; per-sample allocation not given. For vaccine and placebo recipients, repertoires were sequenced using samples collected on day 63 after the first injection. Cohort 1b enrolled around 23 adults aged 18-55 years at a single site in Boston, USA, between 29 July and 7 August 2020. Ad26.COV2.S consisted of a replication-incompetent adenovirus type 26 vector by which a prefusion-stabilized SARS-CoV-2 spike protein from the original Wuhan strain was expressed. This clone was picked up a small number of times. What antigen it recognizes has not been identified. The record has no base qualities; no much larger clone is one base away. Broader findings and caveats from the paper: After vaccination, substantial breadth of spike-specific CD8+ and CD4+ T cell responses was reported. The study was not powered for comparison of responses between vaccine doses or regimens. It was noted by the authors that total T cell responses may have been underestimated by the TCR breadth and depth analyses. Spike-specific TCR breadth was higher in Ad26.COV2.S recipients than in placebo recipients (P = 0.0014). Vaccine and placebo recipients had similar non-spike TCR breadth, a finding consistent with the vaccine containing only spike.

A distance of 12 bases separates the germline ends of V and J, which lose 0 bases and 5 bases respectively. The CDR3 has 16 amino acids, counting the end cysteine and phenylalanine. Only the CDR3 DNA is retained, 48 bases long and in frame from the first base. The germline V gene provides CDR1 SGHRS and CDR2 YFSETQ. The immunoSEQ Assay was the method used to sequence TCRbeta CDR3 regions. After extraction, genomic DNA underwent amplification by bias-controlled multiplex PCR, followed by high-throughput sequencing. The source study handled its data this way. To quantify the absolute abundance of every unique TCRbeta CDR3 region, sequences were collapsed and filtered. T cell fraction was estimated by normalization of TCRbeta template counts to usable DNA, with usable DNA being measured through amplification of reference genes present in all nucleated cells. Repertoire TCRs were annotated as SARS-CoV-2-specific when V gene, CDR3 amino acid sequence and J gene were exactly matched to a known reactive TCR set. MIRA supplied the reference SARS-CoV-2 TCR set, which was filtered for enrichment in COVID-19-positive ImmuneCODE repertoires so that public or cross-reactive TCRs were removed. Based on the MIRA antigens, annotated TCRs were further analysed at the level of specific ORF or position within ORF. Breadth was defined as annotated unique rearrangements over total unique productive rearrangements; depth was the summed frequency of those rearrangements. Two-sided Wilcoxon rank-sum tests were used to compare TCR breadth between groups. This is the immuneACCESS table as TCRdb keeps it, with only in-frame sequences that have V and J called. A part of the clones is gone; compared with another copy, unresolved V genes explain less than half, and the rest is unexplained. V and J calls and clone size are as listed in that table; D and trimming were resolved from the DNA. This sample has some 250,000 clones in its table, and approximately 90% of those were observed once. Of the sample, about 10% is held by the ten largest clones.

Sequenced here: peripheral blood, sampled in a trial of Ad26.COV2.S vaccine versus placebo. The rearranged chain carries TRBV5-1 and TRBJ1-6, with the D gene not confidently named. This receptor was obtained from a person aged 18 to 59 who received the Ad26.COV2.S COVID-19 vaccine or a placebo. The DNA sequence is given as TGCGCCAGCAGCTTGGCCGGTCCAGAGAATAATTCACCCCTCCACTTT. It codes for CASSLAGPENNSPLHF.